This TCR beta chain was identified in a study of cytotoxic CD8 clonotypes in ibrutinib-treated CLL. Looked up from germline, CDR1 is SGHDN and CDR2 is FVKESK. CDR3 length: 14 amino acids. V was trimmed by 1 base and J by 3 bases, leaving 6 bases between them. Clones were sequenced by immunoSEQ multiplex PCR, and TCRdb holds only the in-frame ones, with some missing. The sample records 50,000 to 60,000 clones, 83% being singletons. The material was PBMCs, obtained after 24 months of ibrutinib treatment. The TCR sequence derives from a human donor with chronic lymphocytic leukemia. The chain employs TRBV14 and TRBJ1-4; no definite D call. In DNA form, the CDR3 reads TGTGCCAGCAGCCAAGGCAGTTCTAATGAAAAACTGTTTTTT. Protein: CASSQGSSNEKLFF.